This is a list of T cell receptor beta chains from one sample in a study of blood T cell repertoires in COVID-19. TCRdb's table, derived via immunoSEQ multiplex PCR, lists solely in-frame clones and lacks some. The data contain roughly 130,000 clones, 65% to 80% of them singletons. The sequencing sample was made of peripheral blood. The source of these receptors is a man aged 50 to 60 with acute or convalescent COVID-19. CDR3s include the opening cysteine and the closing phenylalanine or tryptophan. A D gene is named only where the DNA matches it firmly. The size of a clone is reported for some rows only, either as once, few or many, or as a class for expanded clones.

J gene,D gene,V gene,clone size,CDR3 protein,CDR3 DNA
TRBJ2-1,NA,TRBV5-1,NA,CASSSGVYNEQFF,TGCGCCAGCAGCTCGGGGGTATACAATGAGCAGTTCTTC
TRBJ2-2,NA,TRBV12-3/TRBV12-4,NA,CASSSSRTGELFF,TGTGCCAGCAGCTCCTCGCGTACCGGGGAGCTGTTTTTT
TRBJ1-4,NA,TRBV5-1,once,CASSLLYRERRGNEKLFF,TGCGCCAGCAGCTTGTTGTACAGGGAAAGAAGAGGGAATGAAAAACTGTTTTTT
TRBJ1-2,TRBD1,TRBV4-1,NA,CASSQRTGGNYGYTF,TGCGCCAGCAGCCAGAGGACAGGGGGCAACTATGGCTACACCTTC
TRBJ2-3,TRBD1,TRBV10-3,NA,CAISVNRGSTDTQYF,TGTGCCATCAGTGTTAACAGGGGAAGCACAGATACGCAGTATTTT
TRBJ2-1,TRBD1,TRBV5-1,NA,CASSFGQGRNEQFF,TGCGCCAGCAGCTTTGGACAGGGGCGGAATGAGCAGTTCTTC
TRBJ2-1,NA,TRBV18,once,CASSPSNGGNNEQFF,TGTGCCAGCTCACCATCGAACGGGGGTAACAATGAGCAGTTCTTC
TRBJ1-2,TRBD1,TRBV30,once,CAWMFEGAEANYGYTF,TGTGCCTGGATGTTTGAGGGGGCGGAAGCTAACTATGGCTACACCTTC
TRBJ2-1,NA,TRBV3-1/TRBV3-2,NA,CASSQGRGRENEQFF,TGTGCCAGCAGCCAAGGGCGGGGAAGAGAAAATGAGCAGTTCTTC
TRBJ1-3,NA,TRBV3-1/TRBV3-2,NA,CASSQGLQTSGNTIYF,TGTGCCAGCAGCCAAGGGTTACAGACCTCTGGAAACACCATATATTTT
TRBJ2-2,NA,TRBV7-2,NA,CASSLARQFANTGELFF,TGTGCCAGCAGCTTAGCACGACAGTTCGCGAACACCGGGGAGCTGTTTTTT
TRBJ1-4,TRBD1,TRBV4-1,once,CASSQGQGAGNEKLFF,TGCGCCAGCAGCCAAGGACAGGGGGCAGGTAATGAAAAACTGTTTTTT
TRBJ2-1,TRBD2,TRBV24-1,NA,CATSDLISGGINEQFF,TGTGCCACCAGTGATTTGATTAGCGGGGGGATAAATGAGCAGTTCTTC
TRBJ2-1,TRBD1,TRBV6-1,NA,CASSAIPGQGAKAYNEQFF,TGTGCCAGCAGTGCCATCCCGGGACAGGGGGCAAAAGCCTACAATGAGCAGTTCTTC
TRBJ2-3,NA,TRBV11-2,NA,CASSLDITDTQYF,TGTGCCAGCAGCTTAGATATCACAGATACGCAGTATTTT
TRBJ1-1,TRBD1,TRBV9,NA,CASSARDRGDTEAFF,TGTGCCAGCAGCGCTCGGGACAGGGGGGACACTGAAGCTTTCTTT
TRBJ2-5,NA,TRBV11-2,NA,CASSSDGGARETQYF,TGTGCCAGCAGCTCAGATGGGGGGGCCCGGGAGACCCAGTACTTC
TRBJ1-2,NA,TRBV10-3,NA,CAISEGLGGTSYGYTF,TGTGCCATCAGTGAAGGTCTCGGCGGTACCTCCTATGGCTACACCTTC
TRBJ2-1,NA,TRBV29-1,NA,CSVDVRYNEQFF,TGCAGCGTTGATGTCCGTTACAATGAGCAGTTCTTC
TRBJ2-1,NA,TRBV19,NA,CASSIAVYNEQFF,TGTGCCAGTAGTATAGCCGTATACAATGAGCAGTTCTTC
TRBJ1-1,NA,TRBV14,NA,CASSQLPGTEAFF,TGTGCCAGCAGCCAACTTCCAGGCACTGAAGCTTTCTTT
TRBJ1-3,TRBD1,TRBV9,NA,CASEPGQGASGNTIYF,TGTGCCAGTGAGCCGGGACAGGGGGCCTCTGGAAACACCATATATTTT